A selection of T cell receptor beta chains follows, all from one sample in a study of cytotoxic CD8 clonotypes in ibrutinib-treated CLL. This table comes from immunoSEQ multiplex PCR, and its TCRdb copy is limited to in-frame clones, with some not included. Of 57,000 or so clones listed, roughly 50% are singletons. Sample: PBMCs, taken at disease progression, from a patient treated with ibrutinib. The receptors derive from a human donor with chronic lymphocytic leukemia. Each CDR3 is given with its conserved first and last residue. A D gene is named only where the DNA matches it firmly. The size entry is marked missing in some rows and otherwise reads once, few, many or a size class.

j_gene | abundance | d_gene | v_gene | CDR3aa | CDR3nt
TRBJ1-5 | - | TRBD1 | TRBV7-9 | CASSHRGVGQPQHF | TGTGCCAGCAGCCACAGGGGAGTGGGGCAGCCCCAGCATTTT
TRBJ2-3 | - | - | TRBV2 | CASSEYGRDTQYF | TGTGCCAGCAGTGAATATGGTCGAGATACGCAGTATTTT
TRBJ2-2 | - | - | TRBV5-1 | CASSLTATGTGELFF | TGCGCCAGCAGCTTGACAGCGACGGGCACCGGGGAGCTGTTTTTT
TRBJ2-3 | few | TRBD2 | TRBV7-2 | CASSPQTSFHTDTQYF | TGTGCCAGCAGCCCGCAGACTAGCTTTCATACAGATACGCAGTATTTT
TRBJ1-1 | - | TRBD1 | TRBV6-1 | CASSSGWTGGAFF | TGTGCCAGCAGTTCGGGGTGGACAGGCGGTGCTTTCTTT
TRBJ2-7 | - | TRBD2 | TRBV30 | CAWSAFLADVTYEQYF | TGTGCCTGGAGTGCCTTCCTAGCGGATGTTACTTACGAGCAGTACTTC
TRBJ1-1 | - | TRBD1 | TRBV6-1 | CASSEQGQGMNTEAFF | TGTGCCAGCAGTGAACAAGGACAGGGGATGAACACTGAAGCTTTCTTT
TRBJ2-1 | once | - | TRBV30 | CAWTSPGLYNEQFF | TGTGCCTGGACTTCACCGGGCCTATACAATGAGCAGTTCTTC
TRBJ1-2 | - | - | TRBV7-3 | CASSLKGCGYTF | TGTGCCAGCAGCTTAAAGGGGTGTGGCTACACCTTC
TRBJ2-3 | few | - | TRBV19 | CATRLDTQYF | TGTGCCACCCGACTAGACACGCAGTATTTT
TRBJ2-2 | - | TRBD1 | TRBV9 | CASSPGTGYTGELFF | TGTGCCAGCAGCCCAGGGACAGGTTACACCGGGGAGCTGTTTTTT
TRBJ2-5 | once | TRBD1 | TRBV19 | CASGQGQETQYF | TGTGCCAGTGGACAGGGCCAAGAGACCCAGTACTTC
TRBJ2-3 | - | TRBD2 | TRBV5-3 | CARSLVEGLADTDTQYF | TGTGCCAGAAGCTTGGTCGAGGGACTAGCGGACACAGATACGCAGTATTTT
TRBJ1-2 | - | - | TRBV18 | CASSPEGSNYGYTF | TGTGCCAGCTCACCAGAGGGGTCTAACTATGGCTACACCTTC
TRBJ2-1 | - | TRBD2 | TRBV9 | CASSVRASGSTGEQFF | TGTGCCAGCAGCGTAAGGGCTAGCGGGAGTACTGGTGAGCAGTTCTTC
TRBJ1-3 | - | - | TRBV28 | CASSKGSAGNTIYF | TGTGCCAGCAGCAAGGGGTCCGCCGGAAACACCATATATTTT
TRBJ1-1 | few | - | TRBV28 | CASRRDTEAFF | TGTGCCAGCAGGAGAGATACTGAAGCTTTCTTT
TRBJ2-5 | few | - | TRBV25-1 | CASSAEGGPQETQYF | TGTGCCAGCAGTGCCGAGGGGGGGCCACAAGAGACCCAGTACTTC
TRBJ2-3 | - | TRBD2 | TRBV2 | CASTVLGSSGDTQYF | TGTGCCAGCACCGTGTTGGGTTCTAGCGGGGATACGCAGTATTTT
TRBJ2-3 | - | - | TRBV5-1 | CASSLEEGLSTDTQYF | TGCGCCAGCAGCTTGGAAGAGGGATTAAGCACAGATACGCAGTATTTT
TRBJ2-1 | once | - | TRBV11-3 | CASSLETPTYNEQFF | TGTGCCAGCAGCTTAGAGACTCCTACCTACAATGAGCAGTTCTTC
TRBJ1-2 | - | - | TRBV5-5 | CASSLAPSFGGNYGYTF | TGTGCCAGCAGCTTGGCCCCCTCATTTGGAGGGAACTATGGCTACACCTTC
TRBJ1-5 | medium-sized | TRBD1 | TRBV2 | CASSEEGTGNQPQHF | TGTGCCAGCAGTGAAGAAGGGACAGGGAATCAGCCCCAGCATTTT
TRBJ1-2 | - | - | TRBV6-1 | CASSEEGLGGYTF | TGTGCCAGCAGTGAAGAGGGTTTGGGGGGCTACACCTTC
TRBJ2-3 | - | - | TRBV19 | CASSIDRGGDTQYF | TGTGCCAGTAGTATAGACAGGGGTGGGGATACGCAGTATTTT
TRBJ2-2 | - | TRBD1 | TRBV6-1 | CASSERQGTGELFF | TGTGCCAGCAGTGAGAGACAGGGCACCGGGGAGCTGTTTTTT
TRBJ2-3 | - | - | TRBV10-3 | CANRAEGTDTQYF | TGTGCCAACCGTGCGGAGGGCACAGATACGCAGTATTTT
TRBJ1-6 | - | - | TRBV7-9 | CASSFGVARANSPLHF | TGTGCCAGCAGCTTCGGTGTCGCCCGGGCGAATTCACCCCTCCACTTT
TRBJ2-7 | - | - | TRBV6-5 | CASRSTGLSSYEQYF | TGTGCCAGCAGGTCTACAGGGCTCAGCTCCTACGAGCAGTACTTC
TRBJ1-5 | few | - | TRBV5-6 | CASSSKDSYNQPQHF | TGTGCCAGCAGCTCTAAGGACAGTTACAATCAGCCCCAGCATTTT
TRBJ2-1 | - | TRBD2 | TRBV29-1 | CSVAQTSGGHTYNEQFF | TGCAGCGTTGCCCAGACTAGCGGGGGCCATACCTACAATGAGCAGTTCTTC
TRBJ2-2 | few | - | TRBV4-2 | CASSPPGHSTGELFF | TGTGCCAGCAGCCCTCCGGGACACAGTACCGGGGAGCTGTTTTTT
TRBJ2-7 | - | - | TRBV6-5 | CASRLGTASEQYF | TGTGCCAGCAGGCTTGGGACTGCTTCGGAGCAGTACTTC
TRBJ2-3 | few | - | TRBV19 | CASSIAGGGTDTQYF | TGTGCCAGTAGTATTGCGGGCGGGGGCACAGATACGCAGTATTTT
TRBJ1-5 | - | TRBD1 | TRBV7-2 | CASSQRDSSNQPQHF | TGTGCCAGCAGCCAACGGGACAGTAGCAATCAGCCCCAGCATTTT
TRBJ2-7 | - | - | TRBV5-6 | CASSFGGIGSYEQYF | TGTGCCAGCAGCTTTGGGGGGATAGGCTCCTACGAGCAGTACTTC
TRBJ1-4 | - | - | TRBV28 | CASSTGLTNEKLFF | TGTGCCAGCAGTACAGGGTTAACTAATGAAAAACTGTTTTTT
TRBJ1-1 | few | TRBD1 | TRBV11-1 | CASSLGQGDMNTEAFF | TGTGCCAGCAGCTTAGGGCAGGGGGACATGAACACTGAAGCTTTCTTT
TRBJ2-3 | - | TRBD1 | TRBV28 | CASSLEPGGGADTQYF | TGTGCCAGCAGTTTGGAGCCAGGGGGCGGCGCAGATACGCAGTATTTT
TRBJ2-2 | - | TRBD2 | TRBV27 | CASRGLAVGTGELFF | TGTGCCAGCAGAGGACTAGCGGTGGGAACCGGGGAGCTGTTTTTT
TRBJ1-1 | - | - | TRBV5-1 | CASSLLGRGAATEAFF | TGCGCCAGCAGCTTACTAGGGCGGGGGGCAGCCACTGAAGCTTTCTTT
TRBJ2-4 | few | - | TRBV5-8 | CASSLGVAKNIQYF | TGTGCCAGCAGCTTGGGGGTTGCCAAAAACATTCAGTACTTC
TRBJ2-7 | - | - | TRBV18 | CASSLATYEQYF | TGTGCCAGCTCACTAGCCACCTACGAGCAGTACTTC
TRBJ1-1 | - | - | TRBV10-3 | CAISESEAPNTEAFF | TGTGCCATCAGTGAGTCGGAAGCCCCGAACACTGAAGCTTTCTTT
TRBJ2-1 | - | TRBD1 | TRBV6-4 | CASSEGGRTGGINEQFF | TGTGCCAGCAGTGAAGGAGGACGGACAGGCGGTATCAATGAGCAGTTCTTC
TRBJ1-2 | few | TRBD1 | TRBV10-2 | CASSRDRVFF | TGCGCCAGCAGTCGTGACAGGGTCTTCTTC
TRBJ1-3 | - | - | TRBV6-1 | CASSDGGFSGNTIYF | TGTGCCAGCAGTGATGGTGGCTTCTCTGGAAACACCATATATTTT
TRBJ2-7 | - | TRBD1 | TRBV4-2 | CASSQPGDSYYEQYF | TGTGCCAGCAGCCAACCCGGGGACAGCTACTACGAGCAGTACTTC
TRBJ1-5 | - | - | TRBV7-6 | CASSSASNQPQHF | TGTGCCAGCAGCTCCGCTAGCAATCAGCCCCAGCATTTT
TRBJ1-6 | few | - | TRBV4-2 | CASSHGDGGSSPLHF | TGTGCCAGCAGCCATGGGGATGGGGGCAGCTCACCCCTCCACTTT
TRBJ2-3 | - | - | TRBV30 | CAWRKEGSTDTQYF | TGTGCCTGGAGAAAGGAGGGGAGCACAGATACGCAGTATTTT
TRBJ1-2 | - | TRBD1 | TRBV6-1 | CASRERQGGGYTF | TGTGCCAGCAGGGAACGACAGGGGGGCGGCTACACCTTC